The rows below give T cell receptor beta chains drawn from one sample of a study of blood T cell repertoires in COVID-19. Libraries were prepared by immunoSEQ multiplex PCR; TCRdb keeps only in-frame clonotypes and omits some of them. The table has some 380,000 clones, 88% seen once. The sequencing sample was made of PBMCs or T cells enriched from blood (not recorded which). The receptors derive from a woman aged 40 to 50 with acute COVID-19. Both conserved end residues are part of each CDR3. The D gene is left open where the match is weak. Clone size appears in some rows only: once, few, many, or a class for an expanded clone.

j_call | d_call | clone_size | v_call | cdr3_length | cdr3_aa | cdr3_nt
TRBJ1-4 | . | . | TRBV9 | 15 | CASSVDTGTNEKLFF | TGTGCCAGCAGCGTCGATACTGGAACTAATGAAAAACTGTTTTTT
TRBJ1-2 | TRBD1 | . | TRBV6-1 | 14 | CASSEATGAKGYTF | TGTGCCAGCAGTGAAGCGACAGGGGCGAAAGGCTACACCTTC
TRBJ1-3 | . | . | TRBV24-1 | 13 | CATSRGPGNTIYF | TGTGCCACCAGCAGGGGCCCTGGAAACACCATATATTTT
TRBJ1-2 | . | once | TRBV19 | 13 | CASSRTGGQSYTF | TGTGCCAGTAGTCGCACGGGAGGACAGAGCTACACCTTC
TRBJ1-1 | TRBD1 | . | TRBV10-3 | 14 | CAISANSGGTEAFF | TGTGCCATCAGTGCGAACTCAGGGGGGACTGAAGCTTTCTTT
TRBJ1-3 | . | . | TRBV11-2 | 15 | CASSLIGGSGNTIYF | TGTGCCAGCAGCTTAATAGGGGGTTCTGGAAACACCATATATTTT
TRBJ1-5 | . | . | TRBV19 | 11 | CARTFNQPQHF | TGTGCCCGGACTTTCAATCAGCCCCAGCATTTT
TRBJ1-1 | . | . | TRBV19 | 14 | CASSMGHLNTEAFF | TGTGCCAGTAGTATGGGACACCTGAACACTGAAGCTTTCTTT
TRBJ2-1 | TRBD1 | . | TRBV7-6 | 16 | CASSLRDREPYNEQFF | TGTGCCAGCAGCTTACGGGACAGGGAACCCTACAATGAGCAGTTCTTC
TRBJ1-1 | . | . | TRBV21-1 | 15 | CASSKAGAGNTEAFF | TGTGCCAGCAGCAAAGCAGGGGCCGGGAACACTGAAGCTTTCTTT
TRBJ2-7 | TRBD2 | . | TRBV3-1/TRBV3-2 | 14 | CASSQRGETYEQYF | TGTGCCAGCAGCCAACGGGGGGAAACCTACGAGCAGTACTTC